Below, one T cell receptor beta chain is given with its context. This sample is drawn from a study of blood T cell repertoires in COVID-19. Study summary: From the United States, Italy and Spain came samples of acute and convalescent COVID-19. T cells, B-cell-depleted T cells, or PBMCs supplied cDNA or gDNA.

Original processing notes: The authors estimated nucleated cell counts from reference gene primer amplification. Method: immunoSEQ multiplex PCR; TCRdb's copy keeps in-frame clones and lacks some. D and trimming were read from the DNA, whereas the V and J calls and clone size are those reported in that table. The repertoire has some 45,000 clones, approximately 88% of them found once; the top ten carry 15% to 19%. This sequence was found in a man aged 60 to 69 with active COVID-19. The specimen was peripheral blood.

CDR3 bases: TGTGCCAGCAGCCCCATACAGCGGGGGGCCGGCACCGGGGAGCTGTTTTTT. Its translation: CASSPIQRGAGTGELFF. The chain recombines TRBV5-5 with TRBJ2-2; 9 bases fit TRBD2. This CDR3 has 17 residues. V was pared by 4 bases and J by 4 bases, with 11 bases of the junction left unmatched. The germline gives CDR1 SGHKS, CDR2 YYEKEE (reference sequence).